This paragraph reports one T cell receptor (beta chain). What it recognizes is unknown. The gene symbols are mouse symbols. The read ends 1 residue early relative to the CDR3; the germline J gene fills the gap. These data come from a study of tissue T cells after allogeneic stem cell transplantation. Sequenced by immunoSEQ multiplex PCR; TCRdb stores in-frame clones only, minus some. The top ten hold 8% to 8.5% of the sample, which has under 5,500 clones, roughly half seen once. Stated time point: mouse harvest day 7 after allogeneic transplant. The graft held 10^6 splenic CD5+ T cells and 10^7 T-cell-depleted bone marrow cells. The CDR3 runs to 13 residues. Per germline, CDR1 KGHPV and CDR2 FQNQEV (reference sequence). Trimming removed 8 bases from V and 0 bases from J, with 8 bases in between. Study-wide results and caveats: Anatomically similar tissues had similar TCR repertoires within each patient. Tissue-detected TCR repertoire was only partly captured by blood and spleen T cells.

The receptor comes from a female BALB/c mouse given C57BL/6 T cells with graft-versus-host disease after an allogeneic hematopoietic cell transplant. The chain combines TRBV26 with TRBJ1-5; a possible D gene is TRBD1 (6 bases). The material sequenced was lymph node tissue. The CDR3 here is CASRGGNNQAPLF. CDR3 DNA, as far as it was read: TGTGCCAGCCGAGGGGGTAACAACCAGGCTCCGCTT.